Here is one T cell receptor (beta chain) with its context. Profiling relied on immunoSEQ multiplex PCR, and the TCRdb table lists in-frame clones only, not all of them. The data show 95,000 or so clones, around 85% seen once. From germline, CDR1 is SEHNR and CDR2 FQNEAQ (reference sequence). Trimming took 3 bases from V and 0 from J, leaving 15 bases between them. The CDR3 has 17 residues. This specimen comes from a study of identifying expanded T cells in peripheral blood. This chain joins TRBV7-9 and TRBJ2-4; the D is unclear. The sequencing input was blood. The sequence was collected from a person aged 18 to 75 in good health. The CDR3 coding sequence is TGTGCCAGCAGCTTGGCACTACCTTCTCTAGCCAAAAACATTCAGTACTTC. Protein: CASSLALPSLAKNIQYF.